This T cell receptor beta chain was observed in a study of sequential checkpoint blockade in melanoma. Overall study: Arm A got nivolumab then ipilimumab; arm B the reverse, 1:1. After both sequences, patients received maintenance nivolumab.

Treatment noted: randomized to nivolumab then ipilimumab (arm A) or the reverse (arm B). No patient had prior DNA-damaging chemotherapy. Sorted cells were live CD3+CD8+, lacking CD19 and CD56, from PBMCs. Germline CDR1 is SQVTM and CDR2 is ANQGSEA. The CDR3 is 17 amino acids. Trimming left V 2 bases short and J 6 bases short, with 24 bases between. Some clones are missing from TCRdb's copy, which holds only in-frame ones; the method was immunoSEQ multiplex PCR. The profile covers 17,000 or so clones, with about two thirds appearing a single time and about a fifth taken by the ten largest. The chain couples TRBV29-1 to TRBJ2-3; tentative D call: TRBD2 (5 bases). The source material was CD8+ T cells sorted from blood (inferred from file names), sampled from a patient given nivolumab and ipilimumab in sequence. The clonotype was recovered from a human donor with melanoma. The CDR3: CSVELAEISAWPDTQYF. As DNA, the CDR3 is TGCAGCGTTGAATTGGCTGAGATTAGCGCTTGGCCCGATACGCAGTATTTT.